Listed here are 32 T cell receptor beta chains from one sample, sequenced in a study of control samples from healthy donors and cancer patients. Profiling relied on immunoSEQ multiplex PCR, and the TCRdb table lists in-frame clones only, not all of them. The table shows approximately 87,000 clones, with roughly 89% occurring only once. Material for sequencing was blood. The receptor set was obtained from a man aged 50 to 60 in good health.

The chain has TRBV7-9 and TRBJ2-3; 9 bases line up with TRBD1. Germline V lookup: CDR1 SEHNR, CDR2 FQNEAQ (reference sequence). The CDR3 extends over 15 amino acids. V dropped 4 bases and J dropped 4; count of bases not matched to a gene: 6. CDR3 loop: CASSSRTGEADTQYF. In nucleotides, the CDR3 is TGTGCCAGCAGCTCCAGGACAGGGGAGGCAGATACGCAGTATTTT. The entire variable domain, with the rest obtained from reference TRBV7-9 and TRBJ2-3, is as follows: DTGVSQNPRHKITKRGQNVTFRCDPISEHNRLYWYRQTLGQGPEFLTYFQNEAQLEKSRLLSDRFSAERPKGSFSTLEIQRTEQGDSAMYLCASSSRTGEADTQYFGPGTRLTVL.

This sequence joins TRBV12-5 and TRBJ2-6; the D gene could be TRBD1 or TRBD2 (5 bases each). The germline V gene encodes CDR1 LGHNT and CDR2 FRNRAP. This CDR3 is built from 17 residues. Trimming took 6 bases from V and 0 from J, leaving 15 bases between them. For the CDR3, the DNA is TGTGCTAGTGGGGGGGACGTTGGTCTCTCTGGGGCCAACGTCCTGACTTTC. It is translated as CASGGDVGLSGANVLTF.

The chain recombines TRBV5-4 with TRBJ2-3; TRBD2 aligns across 12 bases. CDR1 is SGHNT and CDR2 is YYREEE in the germline V gene (reference sequence). The CDR3 totals 16 residues. After removal of 4 bases from V and 2 bases from J, the junction contained 5 bases not matched to a gene. Here the CDR3 reads CASSPRLAGATDTQYF. The CDR3 DNA reads TGTGCCAGCAGCCCACGACTAGCGGGGGCCACAGATACGCAGTATTTT.

The CDR3 DNA reads TGCAGCATCAGGGGGCAGGGTAGTCAAGACACCGGGGAGCTGTTTTTT. Translation: CSIRGQGSQDTGELFF. The V gene is TRBV29-1, the J gene TRBJ2-2, with 8 bases that match TRBD1. Looked up from germline, CDR1 is SQVTM and CDR2 is ANQGSEA. CDR3 length: 16 amino acids. J gave up 3 bases and V 8 bases, and 14 bases lay outside the gene matches.

The gene calls are TRBV5-1 and TRBJ2-7; 15 bases line up with TRBD2. This CDR3 is built from 16 residues. Trimming at V came to 4 bases and at J to 5 bases, leaving 7 bases not matched to a gene. The germline CDR1 and CDR2 sequences are SGHRS and YFSETQ. The CDR3 DNA sequence: TGCGCCAGCAGCCCCCAAGGACTAGCGGGGGGGGACGAGCAGTACTTC. This translates into CASSPQGLAGGDEQYF.

The J gene is TRBJ2-3, the V gene TRBV11-3; no reliable D call. In germline, CDR1 is SGHNT, CDR2 YENEEA. Trimming shortened V by 5 bases and J by 0 bases, and 15 bases separated the two germline ends. This CDR3 is built from 16 residues. CDR3 residues: CASSASSGVSTDTQYF. The CDR3 DNA reads as TGTGCCAGCAGCGCGTCGAGTGGGGTTAGCACAGATACGCAGTATTTT.

This chain links TRBV6-5 with TRBJ2-1, with D possibly matching TRBD1 (6 bases). The CDR3 runs to 13 residues. CDR1 and CDR2 (germline): MNHEY, SVGAGI. V lost 7 bases and J lost 5, with 12 bases in between. The CDR3 bases are TGTGCCAGCACCCGGACAGCTAACAATGAGCAGTTCTTC. Translating gives CASTRTANNEQFF.

V and J are TRBV6-5 and TRBJ1-3, with TRBD1 identical over 7 bases. The length of the CDR3 is 14 residues. With V trimmed by 9 bases and J by 2 bases, 7 bases remained unmatched. Germline V gene lookup returns CDR1 MNHEY and CDR2 SVGAGI. CDR3 protein: CASSSGGTGNTIYF. CDR3 sequence (DNA): TGTGCCAGTTCCTCAGGGGGTACTGGAAACACCATATATTTT.

V and J are TRBV6-4 and TRBJ2-1; 15 bases map to TRBD2. There are 16 residues in the CDR3. V trimming: 2 bases; J trimming: 6 bases; junction bases outside the gene matches: 2. Germline values: CDR1 MRHNA, CDR2 SNTAGT. DNA of the CDR3: TGTGCCAGCAGTGACCCGGGACTAGCGGGGGGCAATGAGCAGTTCTTC. Encoded protein: CASSDPGLAGGNEQFF.

This clone was recorded only once. V gene TRBV15 combines with J gene TRBJ1-5; tentatively, D is TRBD1 (5 bases). This CDR3 has 15 residues. Per germline, CDR1 LNHNV and CDR2 YYDKDF (reference sequence). V gave up 0 bases and J gave up 6 bases, with 12 bases separating them. The CDR3, as DNA: TGTGCCACCAGCAGAGATCTACAGGATGGTCAGCCCCAGCATTTT. Protein sequence: CATSRDLQDGQPQHF.

This chain connects TRBV19 to TRBJ2-1; 9 nucleotides match TRBD2. This CDR3 is 18 amino acids long. Trimming cost V 7 bases and J 6 bases; bases outside gene matches: 19. Germline V gives CDR1 LNHDA, CDR2 SQIVND (reference sequence). The CDR3 is CASTSPRGVRGGGNEQFF. The CDR3 DNA is TGTGCCAGTACCTCTCCCCGTGGTGTGCGGGGGGGCGGCAATGAGCAGTTCTTC.

This clone showed up just once. The J gene is TRBJ1-2, the V gene TRBV19; TRBD1 matches 9 bases. Looked up from germline, CDR1 is LNHDA and CDR2 is SQIVND (reference sequence). The CDR3 is made up of 17 amino acids. The V and J ends lost 5 bases and 4 bases, in that order; junction bases with no gene match: 14. Here the CDR3 DNA reads TGTGCCAGTAGTTCACCGGGACAGGGTTCACCCCGCTATGGCTACACCTTC. Protein sequence: CASSSPGQGSPRYGYTF.

This chain connects TRBV12-3 or TRBV12-4 to TRBJ1-6; D not certain. V shed 5 bases and J shed 7 bases, with 9 bases lying between them. This CDR3 has 13 residues. CDR3 amino acids: CASSPKSNSPLHF. CDR3 in DNA: TGTGCCAGCAGTCCAAAGAGCAATTCACCCCTCCACTTT.

The V and J genes are TRBV6-6 and TRBJ1-2, with a possible D match to TRBD1 (6 bases). The CDR3 contains 11 residues. Germline loops: CDR1 MNHNY, CDR2 SVGAGI (reference sequence). Trimming took off 7 bases at V and 7 bases at J, with 10 bases between the two ends. The DNA of the CDR3 is TGTGCCAGCAAGGGGGGGAGTGGCTACACCTTC. Its translation is CASKGGSGYTF.

The chain recombines TRBV24-1 with TRBJ2-2; 8 nucleotides agree with TRBD2. This CDR3 is built from 14 residues. CDR1 and CDR2 from the germline V gene are KGHDR and SFDVKD. Trimming removed 8 bases from V and 8 bases from J; junction bases left unmatched: 9. CDR3 residues: CATKAGGYGGELFF. Written as DNA, the CDR3 is TGTGCCACCAAGGCGGGGGGATATGGAGGGGAGCTGTTTTTT.

The chain recombines TRBV30 with TRBJ2-7; no firm D call. This CDR3 is built from 11 residues. V lost 4 bases, J lost 6 bases, and 10 bases lay in between. Germline-derived CDR1 and CDR2 are GTSNPN and SVGIG (reference sequence). The CDR3 region has the DNA TGTGCCTGGACACATCGTTCCGAGCAGTACTTC. Translating gives CAWTHRSEQYF.

The chain recombines TRBV19 with TRBJ1-4; a possible D gene is TRBD1 (5 bases). The CDR3 has 15 residues. Trimming took off 7 bases at V and 0 bases at J, with 12 bases between the two ends. Per the germline V gene, CDR1 is LNHDA and CDR2 is SQIVND (reference sequence). CDR3 protein: CASNVAGTTNEKLFF. The CDR3 DNA is TGTGCCAGTAACGTGGCAGGGACAACTAATGAAAAACTGTTTTTT. Full variable domain (outside the CDR3, taken from reference TRBV19 and TRBJ1-4): DGGITQSPKYLFRKEGQNVTLSCEQNLNHDAMYWYRQDPGQGLRLIYYSQIVNDFQKGDIAEGYSVSREKKESFPLTVTSAQKNPTAFYLCASNVAGTTNEKLFFGSGTQLSVL.

The V gene is TRBV24-1, the J gene TRBJ1-2; tentatively, D is TRBD1 (5 bases). The CDR3 sequence is 13 residues long. Germline V gives CDR1 KGHDR, CDR2 SFDVKD. V lost 10 bases and J lost 8, with 19 bases in between. CDR3: CATWGPSEPGYTF. DNA of the CDR3: TGTGCCACTTGGGGCCCTTCCGAACCGGGCTACACCTTC.

This clone came up a few times. The V call is TRBV6-6, the J call TRBJ2-7; D is undetermined. Per germline, CDR1 MNHNY and CDR2 SVGAGI (reference sequence). The CDR3 length is 15 residues. V dropped 6 bases and J dropped 0 bases, with 15 bases sitting between them. The CDR3 here is CASRNSPWDSYEQYF. For the CDR3, the DNA is TGTGCCAGCAGGAACAGCCCGTGGGACTCCTACGAGCAGTACTTC.

The chain links TRBV10-1 to TRBJ1-2; 9 bases match TRBD1. The CDR3 covers 13 residues. J lost 9 bases, V lost 6 bases, and 8 bases had no gene match. Germline assignment: CDR1 WNHNN and CDR2 SYGVQD (reference sequence). This CDR3 reads CASSPGQGRSYTF. Here the CDR3 DNA reads TGCGCCAGCAGCCCCGGACAGGGGAGAAGCTACACCTTC.

Comments on this clone: The junction does not match germline at one end; this may be a read error. The J gene is TRBJ2-1, the V gene TRBV11-2; D may be TRBD2 (5 bases). The CDR3 has 16 amino acids. Per the germline V gene, CDR1 is SGHAT and CDR2 is FQNNGV. Here the CDR3 DNA reads TGTACCAGCAGCTTTACTACTAGGTCGGGCCACAATGAGCAGTTCTTC. This sequence encodes CTSSFTTRSGHNEQFF.

The chain recombines TRBV19 with TRBJ2-7, with D possibly matching TRBD2 (6 bases). Germline values: CDR1 LNHDA, CDR2 SQIVND (reference sequence). The CDR3 spans 15 residues. V was cut by 3 bases and J by 0 bases, with 12 bases left in between. This chain's CDR3 is CASSIGGLSSYEQYF. CDR3 nucleotide sequence: TGTGCCAGTAGTATCGGAGGGCTTAGCTCCTACGAGCAGTACTTC.

J is TRBJ1-4 and V is TRBV25-1, with 12 bases lining up with TRBD1. Looked up from germline, CDR1 is MGHDK and CDR2 is SYGVNS. The CDR3 totals 17 residues. V was clipped by 8 bases and J by 4 bases; unmatched bases: 11. CDR3 bases: TGTGCCAGCGATTCCGGGACAGGGGGCCTCTATAATGAAAAACTGTTTTTT. The encoded protein is CASDSGTGGLYNEKLFF.

The chain uses TRBV5-6 and TRBJ1-4; no reliable D call. The CDR3 length is 14 residues. Germline CDR1 and CDR2: SGHDT and YYEEEE. V gave up 2 bases and J gave up 6 bases, with 11 bases separating them. CDR3 sequence reads: CASSLGWEDEKLFF. CDR3 in DNA: TGTGCCAGCAGCTTAGGGTGGGAGGATGAAAAACTGTTTTTT.

J is TRBJ2-3 and V is TRBV11-2; 9 bases match TRBD2. V lost 3 bases to trimming and J lost 2 bases; unmatched junction nucleotides: 9. The germline CDR1 and CDR2 sequences are SGHAT and FQNNGV. This CDR3 spans 17 amino acids. The CDR3 loop reads CASSFRPTSGSTDTQYF. The CDR3 nucleotides are TGTGCCAGCAGCTTCAGACCGACTAGCGGTTCCACAGATACGCAGTATTTT.

The genes are TRBV25-1 and TRBJ1-2; D is undetermined. The ends were cut back, 3 bases at V and 3 bases at J, with 11 bases in the middle. In germline, CDR1 is MGHDK, CDR2 SYGVNS. CDR3 length: 14 residues. The CDR3 region has the DNA TGTGCCAGCAGTGAGTCTCCCGGGCACTATGGCTACACCTTC. Translated: CASSESPGHYGYTF.

The V gene is TRBV29-1, the J gene TRBJ1-1, with D perhaps TRBD1 (5 bases). The germline V gene has CDR1 SQVTM and CDR2 ANQGSEA. V lost 4 bases and J 3 bases, leaving 12 bases between the germline ends. CDR3 size: 13 residues. The CDR3 protein is CSVGEQAHTEAFF. The CDR3 coding sequence is TGCAGCGTTGGCGAACAGGCTCACACTGAAGCTTTCTTT.

This rearrangement joins TRBV4-3 to TRBJ1-4; D is ambiguous. The CDR3 loop spans 17 amino acids. CDR1 is LGHNA and CDR2 is YSLEER in the germline V gene. The V gene lost 3 bases and the J gene lost 0 bases, with 14 bases spanning the gap. The chain's CDR3 is CASSQRQILTTNEKLFF. CDR3 in DNA: TGCGCCAGCAGCCAGCGTCAGATCCTAACAACTAATGAAAAACTGTTTTTT.

This sequence joins TRBV27 and TRBJ1-2, with TRBD1 matching 9 bases. This CDR3 is 17 amino acids long. Trimming at V came to 5 bases and at J to 5 bases, leaving 15 bases not matched to a gene. The germline V gene encodes CDR1 MNHEY and CDR2 SMNVEV (reference sequence). The CDR3 DNA is TGTGCCAGCAGTGGAGGACAGGGGCGGTGGGCCGGTTATGGCTACACCTTC. The encoded protein is CASSGGQGRWAGYGYTF.

The chain employs TRBV5-4 and TRBJ2-1, with TRBD2 identical over 10 bases. CDR1 is SGHNT, CDR2 YYREEE, per germline (reference sequence). The V segment lost 3 bases and the J segment 7 bases; nucleotides outside the gene matches: 13. This CDR3 is built from 17 residues. The CDR3 region has the DNA TGTGCCAGCAGCTCCCCGAGGGGCCTAGCGGGGGCAAATGAGCAGTTCTTC. Amino acid sequence: CASSSPRGLAGANEQFF.

J is TRBJ1-4 and V is TRBV3-1 (or the pseudogene TRBV3-2); weak D call: TRBD1 (6 bases). The CDR3 extends over 14 amino acids. The V gene's germline CDR1 is LGHDT and CDR2 YNNKEL (reference sequence). Trimming left V 4 bases short and J 10 bases short, with 16 bases between. The CDR3 here is CASSLQGDWGKLFF. The CDR3 DNA sequence: TGTGCCAGCAGCCTACAGGGAGATTGGGGAAAACTGTTTTTT.

This chain uses TRBV5-1 with TRBJ1-1; the D gene is possibly TRBD1 (6 bases). Germline values: CDR1 SGHRS, CDR2 YFSETQ. V was pared by 0 bases and J by 7 bases, with 7 bases between. The length of the CDR3 is 12 residues. The CDR3 DNA follows: TGCGCCAGCAGCTTGGTAGGGGGTGAAGCTTTCTTT. Protein product: CASSLVGGEAFF. The whole variable domain, remainder taken from reference TRBV5-1 and TRBJ1-1, is KAGVTQTPRYLIKTRGQQVTLSCSPISGHRSVSWYQQTPGQGLQFLFEYFSETQRNKGNFPGRFSGRQFSNSRSEMNVSTLELGDSALYLCASSLVGGEAFFGQGTRLTVV.